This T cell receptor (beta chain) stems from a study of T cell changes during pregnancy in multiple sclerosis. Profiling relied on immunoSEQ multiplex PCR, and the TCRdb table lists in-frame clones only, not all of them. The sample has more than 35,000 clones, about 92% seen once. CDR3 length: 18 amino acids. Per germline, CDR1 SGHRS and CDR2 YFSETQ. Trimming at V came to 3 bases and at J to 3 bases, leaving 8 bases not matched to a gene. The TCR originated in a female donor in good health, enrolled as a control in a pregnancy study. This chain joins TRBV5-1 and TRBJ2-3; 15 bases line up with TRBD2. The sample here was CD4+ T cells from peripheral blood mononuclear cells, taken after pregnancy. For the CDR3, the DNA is TGCGCCAGCAGCTGGACCGGGACTAGCGGGAGGATAACAGATACGCAGTATTTT. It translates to CASSWTGTSGRITDTQYF.